The sequence of this T cell receptor beta chain was determined in a study of shared clonotypes between healthy human individuals. Germline CDR1 reads SNHLY; CDR2 reads FYNNEI. The V end lost 2 bases, the J end lost 4 bases, and 11 bases lay between the germline ends. This CDR3 region has 15 residues. Some clones are missing from TCRdb's copy, which holds only in-frame ones; the method was immunoSEQ multiplex PCR. The sample has 2,500,000 or so clones, roughly 93% seen once. The chain has TRBV2 and TRBJ2-2; tentative D call: TRBD1 (5 bases). This TCR was sampled from a man aged 18-30 years in good health. Some clones in this sample may be carry-over from other donors' samples. Sequenced input: naive CD4+ T cells from PBMCs. The sample's subset: CD45RA+ positively selected. CDR3 coding DNA: TGTGCCAGCAGTGAAACGACAGCCTCCACCGGGGAGCTGTTTTTT. It specifies CASSETTASTGELFF.